Listed here are 7 T cell receptor beta chains from one sample, sequenced in a study of breast tumors, draining lymph nodes, adjacent tissues. TCRdb independently ran MiXCR on the multiplex PCR reads; one entry per CDR3 protein. The repertoire consists of under 250,000 distinct CDR3 sequences, with roughly 30% occurring once and the leading ten covering 1.4%. Samples came from axillary lymph nodes draining the breast cancer. The sequencing sample was made of axillary lymph node tissue. The receptors stem from a female donor with breast cancer. Some clones in this sample may be carry-over from other donors' samples.

This clonotype has a count of ten or more. V and J are TRBV12-3 or TRBV12-4 and TRBJ2-3; 7 bases match TRBD2. V lost 7 bases and J lost 8; bases outside the gene matches: 6. The length of the CDR3 is 12 residues. In nucleotides, the CDR3 is TGTGCCAGCACCGCTTGGGGGGGTACGCAGTATTTT. Amino acids: CASTAWGGTQYF.

This clonotype was observed at least ten times. This chain links TRBV9 with TRBJ2-2; no clear D. Per germline, CDR1 SGDLS and CDR2 YYNGEE. Trimming cost V 3 bases and J 5 bases, with 11 bases left between them. This CDR3 contains 14 residues. In DNA form, the CDR3 reads TGTGCCAGCAGCGATTACACCACAACCGGGGAGCTGTTTTTT. Encoded protein: CASSDYTTTGELFF.

There are many counts of this clonotype. The V call is TRBV2, the J call TRBJ2-5; D is perhaps TRBD1 or TRBD2 (5 bases each). CDR1 is SNHLY, CDR2 FYNNEI, per germline. The ends were cut back, 3 bases at V and 5 bases at J, with 10 bases in the middle. The length of the CDR3 is 13 residues. The CDR3 sequence is CASSDHGAETQYF. DNA for the CDR3: TGTGCCAGCAGTGACCACGGGGCTGAGACCCAGTACTTC.

The rearrangement links TRBV7-3 to TRBJ2-3; maybe TRBD2 (5 bases). The germline CDR1 and CDR2 sequences are SGHTA and FQGTGA. With 4 bases removed from V and 5 bases from J, the gap between germline ends came to 13 bases. The CDR3 contains 14 residues. This CDR3 reads CASSSLGSGDTQYF. The CDR3 nucleotides are TGTGCCAGCAGCTCATTGGGGAGTGGAGATACGCAGTATTTT.

This clonotype showed up many times. The chain is built from TRBV3-1 and TRBJ1-3; tentatively, D is TRBD1 (5 bases). CDR1 and CDR2 (germline): LGHDT, YNNKEL (reference sequence). The CDR3 sequence is 15 residues long. The ends were cut back, 5 bases at V and 0 bases at J, with 11 bases in the middle. CDR3: CASSKGRISGNTIYF. CDR3 DNA sequence: TGTGCCAGCAGCAAGGGACGGATCTCTGGAAACACCATATATTTT.

This clonotype was counted many times. The chain links TRBV13 to TRBJ2-3, with 7 bases aligning to TRBD2. V lost 0 bases and J lost 6; bases outside the gene matches: 6. This CDR3 contains 15 residues. Germline V lookup: CDR1 PRHDT, CDR2 FYEKMQ (reference sequence). In DNA form, the CDR3 reads TGTGCCAGCAGCTTAGGCCTTGCGGGAGATGATACGCAGTATTTT. Protein sequence: CASSLGLAGDDTQYF.

Many counts were recorded for this clonotype. V and J are TRBV7-8 and TRBJ2-1, with 9 bases matching TRBD1. With 5 bases clipped from V and 10 bases from J, the junction kept 12 bases outside the gene matches. CDR1 and CDR2 (germline): SGHVS, FQNEAQ. The CDR3 contains 15 residues. DNA for the CDR3: TGTGCCAGCAGCACAGGTGGGACAGGGTTCAGGGAGCAGTTCTTC. Translated, it gives CASSTGGTGFREQFF.